Shown below are 10 T cell receptor beta chains from a single sample sequenced in a study of shared clonotypes between healthy human individuals. Produced via immunoSEQ multiplex PCR; TCRdb's table is partial and in-frame only. The sample records about 2.4 million clones, 93% being singletons. The specimen was naive CD4+ T cells from PBMCs. Documented subset: CD45RA+ positively selected. The receptors originated from a man younger than 35 in good health. Some clones in this sample may be carry-over from other donors' samples.

The V and J genes are TRBV27 and TRBJ1-2; D possibly corresponds to TRBD1 (5 bases). The germline gives CDR1 MNHEY, CDR2 SMNVEV (reference sequence). V gave up 5 bases and J gave up 5 bases, with 24 bases separating them. The CDR3 length is 17 residues. CDR3 amino acids: CASSPKLGTSKEYGYTF. The CDR3 nucleotides read TGTGCCAGCAGTCCGAAGTTGGGGACCTCCAAGGAGTATGGCTACACCTTC.

The chain uses TRBV4-2 and TRBJ1-5, with no clear D. The CDR3 totals 19 residues. The germline V and J ends were trimmed by 6 bases and 0 bases, with 24 bases remaining between them. Germline CDR1 LGHNA, CDR2 YNFKEQ. The DNA of the CDR3 is TGTGCCAGCAGACTTACGATCGACGGCGGAGGATATAGCAATCAGCCCCAGCATTTT. Its protein product is CASRLTIDGGGYSNQPQHF.

This sequence joins TRBV7-2 and TRBJ2-7; TRBD2 agrees at 8 bases. Unmatched junction bases numbered 9, after V lost 1 base and J lost 7 bases. Germline V CDR1 and CDR2: SGHTA, FQGNSA. The CDR3 covers 15 residues. DNA of the CDR3: TGTGCCAGCAGCTTAGACTCTAGCGGGTCCCGGGAGCAGTACTTC. Translation: CASSLDSSGSREQYF.

The chain links TRBV19 to TRBJ1-1; 7 bases are a match to TRBD1. The length of the CDR3 is 16 residues. Germline V gene lookup returns CDR1 LNHDA and CDR2 SQIVND (reference sequence). The V and J ends lost 3 bases and 6 bases, in that order; junction bases with no gene match: 13. The CDR3 DNA is TGTGCCAGTAGTATCGGACAGGTGGGATATGTGGCTGAAGCTTTCTTT. It is translated as CASSIGQVGYVAEAFF.

Details on this clone: Distinct nucleotide sequences in the sample also encode this CDR3. V gene TRBV5-1 combines with J gene TRBJ2-7, with a tentative D call TRBD1 (5 bases). Germline V gene data show CDR1 as SGHRS and CDR2 as YFSETQ. The CDR3 totals 13 residues. Trimming took off 0 bases at V and 4 bases at J, with 8 bases between the two ends. The chain's CDR3 is CASSLDRPYEQYF. The CDR3 nucleotides read TGCGCCAGCAGCTTGGACAGGCCGTACGAGCAGTACTTC. The variable domain in full, with the rest retrieved from reference TRBV5-1 and TRBJ2-7, is KAGVTQTPRYLIKTRGQQVTLSCSPISGHRSVSWYQQTPGQGLQFLFEYFSETQRNKGNFPGRFSGRQFSNSRSEMNVSTLELGDSALYLCASSLDRPYEQYFGPGTRLTVT.

The gene calls are TRBV6-1 and TRBJ1-1; 9 bases line up with TRBD1. Per the germline V gene, CDR1 is MNHNS and CDR2 is SASEGT. Trimming at V came to 5 bases and at J to 7 bases, leaving 11 bases not matched to a gene. The CDR3 length is 15 residues. In DNA, the CDR3 is TGTGCCAGCAGTAAAACAGGGGGCGCGAGGGGTGAAGCTTTCTTT. Its protein product is CASSKTGGARGEAFF.

Concerning this clone: Other DNA sequences in this sample translate to the same CDR3. The V and J genes are TRBV5-1 and TRBJ2-3; no clear D. CDR3 size: 15 residues. V lost 0 bases and J lost 2, with 10 bases in between. The germline V gene encodes CDR1 SGHRS and CDR2 YFSETQ. CDR3 region: CASSLGGTATDTQYF. The CDR3 nucleotides read TGCGCCAGCAGCTTGGGCGGTACGGCCACAGATACGCAGTATTTT.

In nucleotides, the CDR3 is TGTGCCAGCAGCCGGCGGACTAGCGCCCCCGATACGCAGTATTTT. This translates into CASSRRTSAPDTQYF. The chain carries TRBV5-4 and TRBJ2-3; TRBD2 matches at 9 bases. Trimming at V came to 4 bases and at J to 6 bases, leaving 9 bases not matched to a gene. The germline V gene encodes CDR1 SGHNT and CDR2 YYREEE (reference sequence). The CDR3 spans 15 residues.

The V gene is TRBV18, the J gene TRBJ2-1; no firm D call. This CDR3 comprises 14 residues. V gave up 3 bases and J gave up 3 bases, with 9 bases separating them. Germline V gene sequence: CDR1 KGHSH, CDR2 LQKENI. CDR3 sequence: CASSPLKLYNEQFF. DNA for the CDR3: TGTGCCAGCTCACCGTTGAAACTCTACAATGAGCAGTTCTTC.

The J gene is TRBJ2-1, the V gene TRBV7-9; 10 positions agree with TRBD2. Trimming cost V 6 bases and J 7 bases; bases outside gene matches: 12. The germline V gene has CDR1 SEHNR and CDR2 FQNEAQ (reference sequence). The CDR3 length is 16 residues. The CDR3 loop reads CASRLTPSGRENEQFF. CDR3 DNA sequence: TGTGCCAGCAGACTTACACCCAGCGGGAGGGAGAATGAGCAGTTCTTC.